The T cell receptor beta chain described here comes from a study of blood T cell repertoires in COVID-19. This CDR3 has 17 residues. V lost 5 bases, J lost 1 base, and 9 bases stayed unmatched. Germline assignment: CDR1 SGHTA and CDR2 FQGNSA. Profiling relied on immunoSEQ multiplex PCR, and the TCRdb table lists in-frame clones only, not all of them. Of over 300,000 clones listed, around 90% are singletons. This TCR came from a young man with active or convalescent COVID-19. Sequencing used peripheral blood. The chain is built from TRBV7-2 and TRBJ1-2, with TRBD1 identical over 11 bases. The chain's CDR3 is CASSAGQGAYLNYGYTF. As DNA, the CDR3 is TGTGCCAGCAGCGCCGGACAGGGGGCTTATCTTAACTATGGCTACACCTTC.